The clone carrying this T cell receptor beta chain was recorded many times. With TRAV- and TRBV-specific primers, first-strand cDNA was made, covering the alpha and beta chains. TCR amplification used about 20 PCR cycles, a constant-region primer and a V-primer adapter. Amplification (by in vitro transcription) was performed on isolated mRNA. TCRdb re-derived calls from the reads in MiXCR, one entry per CDR3 protein. The sample contains about 30,000 distinct CDR3 sequences, under 55% of which appear only once. The data stem from a study of low-dose radiotherapy and immunotherapy resistance in tumors. In the study overall: Each fraction given to Cohort 2 every two weeks delivered 1 Gy, and the total reached 13 Gy over 26 weeks. The drug cyclophosphamide was given into a vein at 200 mg/m2 every two weeks, one day before radiation and immunotherapy.

Time point noted: after trial treatment. The sample's treatment: LDRT plus nivolumab, ipilimumab, low-dose cyclophosphamide and aspirin (RACIN trial). Eligibility criteria specified advanced solid malignancies devoid of tumor-infiltrating lymphocytes. This specimen was PBMCs, taken after low-dose radiotherapy plus immunotherapy. The receptor was derived from a male donor with gallbladder cancer.

The CDR3 nucleotides are TGTGCCATCAGTTCAGGGAGGAGATCGACCGGGGAGCTGTTTTTT. The encoded protein is CAISSGRRSTGELFF. The chain links TRBV10-3 to TRBJ2-2; weak D call: TRBD2 (6 bases). V lost 5 bases and J 5 bases, leaving 15 bases between the germline ends. The length of the CDR3 is 15 residues. Looked up from germline, CDR1 is ENHRY and CDR2 is SYGVKD.